The 6 T cell receptor beta chains in this list originate from one sample, sequenced in a study of cytomegalovirus exposure and HLA in healthy donors. It was with 60 Vbeta and 13 Jbeta primers that the PCR ran. The repertoire was sequenced with immunoSEQ multiplex PCR; TCRdb's copy has only in-frame clones and lacks some. The repertoire holds 150,000 or so clones, with around 82% as singletons. Material: PBMCs. The source of these receptors is a woman aged 45-60 years in good health and CMV-seropositive.

The chain carries TRBV13 and TRBJ2-7, with 7 bases matching TRBD2. V shed 4 bases and J 4 bases; nucleotides not matched to a gene: 7. The CDR3 consists of 14 residues. Germline lookup yields CDR1 PRHDT and CDR2 FYEKMQ (reference sequence). The chain's CDR3 is CASSSGTTRYEQYF. The CDR3 DNA reads as TGTGCCAGCAGCTCGGGGACTACGCGATACGAGCAGTACTTC.

This clone was observed a single time. The gene calls are TRBV4-2 and TRBJ1-6; D is possibly TRBD1 (6 bases). V shed 0 bases and J shed 5 bases, with 8 bases lying between them. The germline gives CDR1 LGHNA, CDR2 YNFKEQ. The CDR3 is made up of 15 amino acids. CDR3 nucleotides: TGTGCCAGCAGCCAAGATCCAGGGGATAATTCACCCCTCCACTTT. Amino acids: CASSQDPGDNSPLHF.

This clone was counted a few times. The chain recombines TRBV5-5 with TRBJ2-3; 12 positions agree with TRBD1. V trimming: 4 bases; J trimming: 2 bases; junction bases outside the gene matches: 8. There are 17 residues in the CDR3. In germline, CDR1 is SGHKS, CDR2 YYEKEE (reference sequence). The CDR3 region is CASSLSGQGAITDTQYF. The CDR3 DNA reads TGTGCCAGCAGCCTTTCGGGACAGGGGGCTATCACAGATACGCAGTATTTT. Drawing the rest from reference TRBV5-5 and TRBJ2-3, the complete variable domain is DAGVTQSPTHLIKTRGQQVTLRCSPISGHKSVSWYQQVLGQGPQFIFQYYEKEERGRGNFPDRFSARQFPNYSSELNVNALLLGDSALYLCASSLSGQGAITDTQYFGPGTRLTVL.

The count of this clone is one. The chain recombines TRBV10-3 with TRBJ1-2; D uncertain. Trimming removed 3 bases from V and 8 bases from J, with 13 bases in between. The CDR3 has 13 amino acids. CDR1 and CDR2 from the germline V gene are ENHRY and SYGVKD. CDR3 DNA: TGTGCCATCAGTGAAGACATTGGCGGGGGCTACACCTTC. Translation gives CAISEDIGGGYTF.

The rearrangement links TRBV30 to TRBJ1-1; D is perhaps TRBD1 (6 bases). The CDR3 sequence is 13 residues long. The V end was cut by 1 base, the J end by 5 bases, with 11 bases between. Germline V gives CDR1 GTSNPN, CDR2 SVGIG (reference sequence). This chain's CDR3 is CAWSDMGHTEAFF. The CDR3 nucleotides read TGTGCCTGGAGTGACATGGGACATACTGAAGCTTTCTTT.

The chain combines TRBV15 with TRBJ1-5; D might be TRBD1 (6 bases). This CDR3 is built from 18 residues. Trimming stripped 1 base from V and 0 bases from J, with 16 bases between. Germline V gives CDR1 LNHNV, CDR2 YYDKDF (reference sequence). In DNA, the CDR3 is TGTGCCACCAGCAGAGCTGGGGGGGCCAGAGGTAGCAATCAGCCCCAGCATTTT. Translating it yields CATSRAGGARGSNQPQHF.